Shown below are 32 T cell receptor beta chains from a single sample sequenced in a study of T-cell memory formation after mild COVID-19 (dated by TCRdb to the early 2020s). The library was prepared using 5' RACE. Sequencing relied on an Illumina NovaSeq 6000. TCRdb reprocessing: public reads trimmed at Q25 with fastp, clones called with MiXCR, in-frame beta chains kept. Entries are consolidated by CDR3 protein sequence, retaining the most common genes and DNA. The sample data list about 270,000 distinct CDR3 sequences, and roughly 17% of these were observed just once. The ten largest clones take up roughly a fifth of the sample. The sequenced sample was PBMCs or a T cell subset sorted from them (not recorded which). All receptors come from a man younger than 30 who had mild COVID-19 (a few samples of this study predate the infection). The sample titles of this study are shuffled in the database, so cell type and time point are left out; the donor was told from shared clones.

This clonotype was counted a few times. The chain uses TRBV25-1 and TRBJ2-2, with 7 nucleotides matching TRBD1. The V and J ends lost 7 bases and 4 bases, in that order; junction bases with no gene match: 6. Germline CDR1 reads MGHDK; CDR2 reads SYGVNS. The CDR3 consists of 14 residues. CDR3 region: CASMAGTATGELFF. CDR3 DNA: TGTGCCAGCATGGCCGGGACAGCCACCGGGGAGCTGTTTTTT.

This chain uses TRBV9 with TRBJ1-1; D possibly corresponds to TRBD1 (5 bases). This CDR3 is 15 amino acids long. With 0 bases removed from V and 3 bases from J, the gap between germline ends came to 12 bases. Germline lookup yields CDR1 SGDLS and CDR2 YYNGEE. The CDR3 spells CASSVGVMGDTEAFF. The CDR3 nucleotides read TGTGCCAGCAGCGTAGGCGTGATGGGGGACACTGAAGCTTTCTTT.

The gene calls are TRBV29-1 and TRBJ2-5; 9 positions agree with TRBD2. This CDR3 has 13 amino acids. CDR1 is SQVTM, CDR2 ANQGSEA, per germline. The V and J ends lost 4 bases and 4 bases, in that order; junction bases with no gene match: 4. CDR3 residues: CSVGSLAGETQYF. The CDR3 DNA reads TGCAGCGTTGGGTCACTAGCGGGAGAGACCCAGTACTTC.

The rearrangement links TRBV28 to TRBJ2-7; 11 bases line up with TRBD1. Germline values: CDR1 MDHEN, CDR2 SYDVKM. Trimming took 5 bases from V and 2 from J; bases not matched to a gene: 5. The length of the CDR3 is 15 residues. CDR3 DNA: TGTGCCAGCAGTCTGGGACAGGGGGTACCCTACGAGCAGTACTTC. Amino acid sequence: CASSLGQGVPYEQYF. Full variable domain (missing parts from reference TRBV28 and TRBJ2-7): DVKVTQSSRYLVKRTGEKVFLECVQDMDHENMFWYRQDPGLGLRLIYFSYDVKMKEKGDIPEGYSVSREKKERFSLILESASTNQTSMYLCASSLGQGVPYEQYFGPGTRLTVT.

In DNA form, the CDR3 reads TGTGCCAGCAGTTCCTGGGCTAGCGGGGGGACTAGGTACAATGAGCAGTTCTTC. Translating gives CASSSWASGGTRYNEQFF. J is TRBJ2-1 and V is TRBV6-2 or TRBV6-3, with 11 bases aligning to TRBD2. This CDR3 region has 18 residues. The ends lost 4 bases at V and 4 bases at J; junction bases unmatched: 12. Germline V gene sequence: CDR1 MNHEY, CDR2 SVGEGT.

The V call is TRBV12-3 or TRBV12-4, the J call TRBJ2-5; weak D call: TRBD2 (6 bases). The CDR3 has 14 residues. Trimming left V 6 bases short and J 4 bases short, with 15 bases between. The chain's CDR3 is CASSPSGGPETQYF. CDR3 nucleotides: TGTGCCAGCAGCCCATCCGGGGGTCCAGAGACCCAGTACTTC.

This clonotype was counted between two and nine times. The chain employs TRBV14 and TRBJ1-2; 10 bases match TRBD1. The CDR3 spans 14 residues. CDR1 and CDR2 from the germline V gene are SGHDN and FVKESK. V shed 1 base, J shed 4 bases, and the junction held 0 bases outside the gene matches. CDR3: CASSQGTGGYGYTF. The CDR3 DNA is TGTGCCAGCAGCCAAGGGACAGGGGGCTATGGCTACACCTTC.

This clonotype was picked up a small number of times. This chain uses TRBV6-2 or TRBV6-3 with TRBJ2-7, with D possibly matching TRBD1 (6 bases). V lost 7 bases and J 4 bases, leaving 20 bases between the germline ends. The germline V gene encodes CDR1 MNHEY and CDR2 SVGEGT. This CDR3 comprises 15 residues. CDR3 in amino acids: CASTHPGTRGYEQYF. In nucleotides, the CDR3 is TGTGCCAGCACCCACCCCGGGACAAGGGGGTACGAGCAGTACTTC.

The V and J genes are TRBV20-1 and TRBJ2-5; D remains ambiguous. Trimming cost V 5 bases and J 0 bases, with 10 bases left between them. In germline, CDR1 is DFQATT, CDR2 SNEGSKA (reference sequence). This CDR3 is 13 amino acids long. CDR3 nucleotides: TGCAGTGCTCCTGGGCAGAACCAAGAGACCCAGTACTTC. It is translated as CSAPGQNQETQYF.

This rearrangement joins TRBV4-1 to TRBJ1-1; possibly TRBD1 for D (5 bases). V was clipped by 2 bases and J by 9 bases, with 13 bases between them. Looked up from germline, CDR1 is MGHRA and CDR2 is YSYEKL. The CDR3 sequence is 13 residues long. CDR3 in amino acids: CASSQISPGQAFF. CDR3 nucleotide sequence: TGCGCCAGCAGCCAAATCTCTCCGGGGCAAGCTTTCTTT.

CDR3 loop: CSVGTSGYEQYV. DNA of the CDR3: TGCAGCGTTGGGACTAGCGGGTACGAGCAGTACGTC. The chain employs TRBV29-1 and TRBJ2-7; TRBD2 matches at 11 bases. The germline gives CDR1 SQVTM, CDR2 ANQGSEA. V was clipped by 4 bases and J by 4 bases; unmatched bases: 0. The CDR3 sequence is 12 residues long.

In this sample, this clonotype turned up a few times. The chain employs TRBV6-2 or TRBV6-3 and TRBJ1-5, with D possibly being TRBD1 (5 bases). Per germline, CDR1 MNHEY and CDR2 SVGEGT. V lost 2 bases and J 9 bases, leaving 17 bases between the germline ends. The CDR3 runs to 15 residues. This chain's CDR3 is CASSYGTEGSTPQHF. The CDR3 region has the DNA TGTGCCAGCAGTTACGGGACCGAGGGAAGCACGCCCCAGCATTTT.

This clonotype was observed a few times. V and J are TRBV5-1 and TRBJ2-5; D could derive from TRBD1 or TRBD2 (6 bases each). The V end was cut by 0 bases, the J end by 5 bases, with 20 bases between. Germline V gene lookup returns CDR1 SGHRS and CDR2 YFSETQ. This CDR3 has 17 amino acids. This CDR3 reads CASSLGSPTGAGETQYF. The CDR3 nucleotides are TGCGCCAGCAGCTTGGGGTCCCCAACGGGGGCTGGGGAGACCCAGTACTTC. The variable domain in full, completed from reference TRBV5-1 and TRBJ2-5, reads KAGVTQTPRYLIKTRGQQVTLSCSPISGHRSVSWYQQTPGQGLQFLFEYFSETQRNKGNFPGRFSGRQFSNSRSEMNVSTLELGDSALYLCASSLGSPTGAGETQYFGPGTRLLVL.

This clonotype was found a few times. The chain employs TRBV7-9 and TRBJ2-7; 11 positions agree with TRBD1. The V segment lost 5 bases and the J segment 6 bases; nucleotides outside the gene matches: 9. From germline, CDR1 is SEHNR and CDR2 FQNEAQ (reference sequence). CDR3 size: 15 residues. CDR3 in amino acids: CASSVNGQGAVEQYF. The CDR3 DNA is TGTGCCAGCAGCGTAAACGGACAGGGGGCTGTCGAGCAGTACTTC.

The CDR3 sequence is CSAPGTTDTQYF. The DNA for the CDR3 is TGCAGTGCGCCTGGTACCACAGATACGCAGTATTTT. This rearrangement joins TRBV20-1 to TRBJ2-3; the D is unclear. The V end was cut by 6 bases, the J end by 2 bases, with 9 bases between. Germline values: CDR1 DFQATT, CDR2 SNEGSKA (reference sequence). This CDR3 contains 12 residues.

V usage is TRBV5-1 and J usage is TRBJ2-4; possibly TRBD1 for D (7 bases). The CDR3 spans 16 residues. V gave up 2 bases and J gave up 8 bases, with 20 bases separating them. The germline V gene has CDR1 SGHRS and CDR2 YFSETQ. This CDR3 is CASSFGSGGQGDIQYF. CDR3 nucleotide sequence: TGCGCCAGCAGCTTTGGTAGCGGTGGGCAGGGGGACATTCAGTACTTC.

The chain joins TRBV12-5 to TRBJ2-2; TRBD1 agrees at 10 bases. This CDR3 is built from 18 residues. V shed 4 bases and J 4 bases; nucleotides not matched to a gene: 12. From germline, CDR1 is LGHNT and CDR2 FRNRAP. For the CDR3, the DNA is TGTGCTAGTGGTTCACGGAAAGTGGGACAGGGGATCACCGGGGAGCTGTTTTTT. It is translated as CASGSRKVGQGITGELFF.

V gene TRBV7-9 combines with J gene TRBJ2-7; 10 bases line up with TRBD1. The trim removed 4 bases at V and 12 bases at J, leaving 6 bases unmatched. Looked up from germline, CDR1 is SEHNR and CDR2 is FQNEAQ (reference sequence). The CDR3 is 12 amino acids. The CDR3 here is CASSSQGQGLYV. In DNA form, the CDR3 reads TGTGCCAGCAGCTCCCAGGGACAGGGGTTGTACGTC.

This clonotype has at least ten counts. The rearrangement uses TRBV20-1 and TRBJ2-1, with D unresolved. Per germline, CDR1 DFQATT and CDR2 SNEGSKA (reference sequence). V gave up 1 base and J gave up 2 bases, with 12 bases separating them. This CDR3 has 15 residues. The CDR3 DNA is TGCAGTGCTAGAGGGTCTCGGCAGGCCTACAATGAGCAGTTCTTC. Amino acids: CSARGSRQAYNEQFF.

This sequence joins TRBV28 and TRBJ1-5; possibly TRBD1 for D (6 bases). The CDR3 runs to 12 residues. V lost 7 bases and J 7 bases, leaving 11 bases between the germline ends. Germline CDR1 reads MDHEN; CDR2 reads SYDVKM. CDR3 sequence: CASTGTLQPQHF. The CDR3 DNA sequence: TGTGCCAGCACCGGGACACTACAGCCCCAGCATTTT.

This chain joins TRBV5-1 and TRBJ2-2; 7 bases fit TRBD1. There are 15 residues in the CDR3. Germline V gene lookup returns CDR1 SGHRS and CDR2 YFSETQ. The J segment lost 2 bases and the V segment lost 3 bases, leaving 4 bases of the junction unmatched. CDR3 loop: CASSWSGGNTGELFF. Here the CDR3 DNA reads TGCGCCAGCAGCTGGTCAGGGGGAAACACCGGGGAGCTGTTTTTT.

The V and J genes are TRBV10-3 and TRBJ1-1; 8 positions agree with TRBD1. The germline V gene encodes CDR1 ENHRY and CDR2 SYGVKD. With 0 bases clipped from V and 1 base from J, the junction kept 1 base outside the gene matches. The CDR3 runs to 15 residues. CDR3 loop: CAISESQGENTEAFF. The DNA for the CDR3 is TGTGCCATCAGTGAGTCACAGGGGGAGAACACTGAAGCTTTCTTT.

The J gene is TRBJ1-1, the V gene TRBV20-1, with 7 bases identical to TRBD1. This CDR3 is 13 amino acids long. The V and J ends lost 5 bases and 3 bases, in that order; junction bases with no gene match: 6. Germline V CDR1 and CDR2: DFQATT, SNEGSKA (reference sequence). The CDR3 DNA is TGCAGTGCTGATAGGGACAGAGACACTGAAGCTTTCTTT. Translated: CSADRDRDTEAFF.

This chain links TRBV7-2 with TRBJ2-5; the match to TRBD2 covers 12 bases. With V trimmed by 5 bases and J by 0 bases, 10 bases remained unmatched. The germline CDR1 and CDR2 sequences are SGHTA and FQGNSA. The CDR3 has 18 residues. Here the CDR3 reads CASSPRASGGVNQETQYF. The CDR3, as DNA: TGTGCCAGCAGCCCACGGGCTAGCGGGGGGGTAAACCAAGAGACCCAGTACTTC.

The J gene is TRBJ1-5, the V gene TRBV20-1; D is unresolved. Trimming stripped 5 bases from V and 0 bases from J, with 8 bases between. The length of the CDR3 is 13 residues. In germline, CDR1 is DFQATT, CDR2 SNEGSKA (reference sequence). The CDR3 spells CSALRDSNQPQHF. CDR3 coding DNA: TGCAGTGCTCTAAGGGATAGCAATCAGCCCCAGCATTTT.

This clonotype was observed a handful of times. The rearrangement joins TRBV5-4 to TRBJ2-1, with no clear D. Between the trimmed V and J ends, which lost 0 bases and 7 bases, there was a span of 8 bases. CDR3 size: 13 residues. Germline V lookup: CDR1 SGHNT, CDR2 YYREEE (reference sequence). CDR3 DNA: TGTGCCAGCAGCTTGGATTTTAGGAATGAGCAGTTCTTC. Encoded protein: CASSLDFRNEQFF.

The chain employs TRBV19 and TRBJ1-3; D remains unclear. Trimming took 5 bases from V and 0 from J, leaving 8 bases between them. CDR1 and CDR2 from the germline V gene are LNHDA and SQIVND (reference sequence). CDR3 length: 14 residues. The CDR3 DNA follows: TGTGCCAGTAGTCGGGCAGGCTCTGGAAACACCATATATTTT. Translating it yields CASSRAGSGNTIYF.

This clonotype was detected a few times. The chain employs TRBV10-3 and TRBJ2-7; weak D call: TRBD1 (5 bases). Germline V CDR1 and CDR2: ENHRY, SYGVKD. The CDR3 length is 15 residues. V dropped 0 bases and J dropped 2 bases, with 11 bases sitting between them. The chain's CDR3 is CAISESGEMTYEQYF. The CDR3 DNA reads TGTGCCATCAGTGAGTCAGGGGAAATGACCTACGAGCAGTACTTC.

The gene calls are TRBV5-1 and TRBJ2-6; 9 bases agree with TRBD1. The CDR3 runs to 14 residues. V gave up 3 bases and J gave up 9 bases; unmatched junction bases: 4. Germline V gene lookup returns CDR1 SGHRS and CDR2 YFSETQ. Here the CDR3 reads CASSWTGAHNVLTF. In DNA, the CDR3 is TGCGCCAGCAGCTGGACAGGGGCCCACAACGTCCTGACTTTC.

The V and J genes are TRBV7-6 and TRBJ1-2, with a tentative D call TRBD1 (6 bases). Germline values: CDR1 SGHVS, CDR2 FNYEAQ. Trimming took 8 bases from V and 7 from J, leaving 11 bases between them. The CDR3 is 11 residues long. The CDR3 bases are TGTGCCAGCGGGGACATCTCTGGCTACACCTTC. Its protein product is CASGDISGYTF.

The table lists this clonotype with many counts. This chain connects TRBV6-4 to TRBJ2-3; D is undetermined. The CDR3 consists of 13 residues. CDR1 MRHNA and CDR2 SNTAGT come from the germline V gene. The V end was cut by 5 bases, the J end by 3 bases, with 9 bases between. The CDR3 is CASSQRDTDTQYF. CDR3 nucleotide sequence: TGTGCCAGCAGTCAAAGGGATACAGATACGCAGTATTTT.

This clonotype has just a few counts. V gene TRBV7-3 combines with J gene TRBJ2-1; TRBD2 matches 9 bases. CDR3 size: 15 residues. Germline CDR1 and CDR2: SGHTA and FQGTGA. V lost 3 bases to trimming and J lost 6 bases; unmatched junction nucleotides: 6. CDR3 nucleotides: TGTGCCAGCAGCTTTAGCGGGGGCCCCCTCAATGAGCAGTTCTTC. This sequence encodes CASSFSGGPLNEQFF. Full variable domain (missing parts from reference TRBV7-3 and TRBJ2-1): GAGVSQTPSNKVTEKGKYVELRCDPISGHTALYWYRQSLGQGPEFLIYFQGTGAADDSGLPNDRFFAVRPEGSVSTLKIQRTERGDSAVYLCASSFSGGPLNEQFFGPGTRLTVL.